This T cell receptor (beta chain) was sequenced for a study of cytomegalovirus exposure and HLA in healthy donors. Study context: Counted in an early data release were some 81 million unique TCRs from HLA-typed donors. The study's findings and limits: Later analysis found that TCR beta chains associated with HLA were more clonally expanded than other, equally common chains. A previous analysis found most TCR beta V segments productive roughly 87% or roughly 30% of the time.

The PCR employed 60 Vbeta primers together with 13 Jbeta primers. Clones were read by immunoSEQ multiplex PCR, and TCRdb kept only the in-frame ones, dropping some. The sample has approximately 210,000 clones; 82% are singletons. Though probably carrying unrecorded immune exposures, donors were nominally healthy at sampling. Of note for this clone: The antigen is not known.

The sample consisted of PBMCs. The clonotype comes from a man aged 35 to 55 in good health and CMV-seropositive.

CDR3 in amino acids: CASSRGQHTEAFF. The CDR3 DNA sequence: TGTGCCAGCAGCCGGGGACAGCACACTGAAGCTTTCTTT. This chain connects TRBV7-9 to TRBJ1-1, with 7 bases fitting TRBD1. The V gene end was trimmed by 5 bases and the J gene end by 3 bases; junction bases not matched to a gene: 3. The germline CDR1 and CDR2 sequences are SEHNR and FQNEAQ (reference sequence). CDR3 length: 13 residues.